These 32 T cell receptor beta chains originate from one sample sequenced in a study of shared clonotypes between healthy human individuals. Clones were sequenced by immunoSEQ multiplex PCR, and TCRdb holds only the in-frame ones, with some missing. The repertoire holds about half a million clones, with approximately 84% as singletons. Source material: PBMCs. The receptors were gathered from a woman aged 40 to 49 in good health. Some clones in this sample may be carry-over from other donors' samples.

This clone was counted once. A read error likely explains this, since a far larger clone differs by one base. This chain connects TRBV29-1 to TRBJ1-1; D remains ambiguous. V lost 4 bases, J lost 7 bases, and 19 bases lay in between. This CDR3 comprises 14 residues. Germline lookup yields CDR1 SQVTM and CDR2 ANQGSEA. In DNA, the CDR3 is TGCAGCGTTGTCCTAAACCGGGGTGGGATTGAAGCTTTCTTT. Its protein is CSVVLNRGGIEAFF.

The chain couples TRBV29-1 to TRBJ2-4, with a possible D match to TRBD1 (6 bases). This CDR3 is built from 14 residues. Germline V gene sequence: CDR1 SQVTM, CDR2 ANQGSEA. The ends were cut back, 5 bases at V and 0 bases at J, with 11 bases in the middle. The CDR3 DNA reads TGCAGCGTTTCGGACAGCCTAGCCAAAAACATTCAGTACTTC. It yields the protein CSVSDSLAKNIQYF. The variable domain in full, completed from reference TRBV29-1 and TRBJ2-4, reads SAVISQKPSRDICQRGTSLTIQCQVDSQVTMMFWYRQQPGQSLTLIATANQGSEATYESGFVIDKFPISRPNLTFSTLTVSNMSPEDSSIYLCSVSDSLAKNIQYFGAGTRLSVL.

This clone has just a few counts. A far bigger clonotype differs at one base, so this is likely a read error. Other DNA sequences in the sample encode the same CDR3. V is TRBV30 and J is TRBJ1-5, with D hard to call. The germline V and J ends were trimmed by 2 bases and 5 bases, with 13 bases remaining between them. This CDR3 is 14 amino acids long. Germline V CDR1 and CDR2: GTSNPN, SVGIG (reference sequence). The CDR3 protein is CAWSNGVGDQPQHF. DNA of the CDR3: TGTGCCTGGAGTAACGGTGTGGGAGATCAGCCCCAGCATTTT.

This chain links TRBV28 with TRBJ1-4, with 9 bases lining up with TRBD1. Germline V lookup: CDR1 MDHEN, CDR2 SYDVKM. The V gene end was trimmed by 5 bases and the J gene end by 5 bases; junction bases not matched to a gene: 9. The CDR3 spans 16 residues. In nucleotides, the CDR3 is TGTGCCAGCAGTCCCCCCTTAGGACAGGGGAATGAAAAACTGTTTTTT. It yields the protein CASSPPLGQGNEKLFF.

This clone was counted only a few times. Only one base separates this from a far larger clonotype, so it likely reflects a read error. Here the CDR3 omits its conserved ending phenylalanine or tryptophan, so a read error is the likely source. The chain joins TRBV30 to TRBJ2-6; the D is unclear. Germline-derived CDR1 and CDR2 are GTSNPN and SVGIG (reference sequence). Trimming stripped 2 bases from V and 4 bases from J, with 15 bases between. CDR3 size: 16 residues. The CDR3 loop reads CAWSRIGSVGANVLTL. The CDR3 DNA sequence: TGTGCCTGGAGTCGCATCGGGTCCGTCGGGGCCAACGTCCTGACTTTA.

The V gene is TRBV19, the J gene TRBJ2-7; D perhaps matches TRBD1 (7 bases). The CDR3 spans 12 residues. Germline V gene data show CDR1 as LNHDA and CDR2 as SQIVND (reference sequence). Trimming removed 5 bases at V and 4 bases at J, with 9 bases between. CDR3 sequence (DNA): TGTGCCAGTAGTCCAGGGGGGTACGAGCAGTACTTC. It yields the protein CASSPGGYEQYF.

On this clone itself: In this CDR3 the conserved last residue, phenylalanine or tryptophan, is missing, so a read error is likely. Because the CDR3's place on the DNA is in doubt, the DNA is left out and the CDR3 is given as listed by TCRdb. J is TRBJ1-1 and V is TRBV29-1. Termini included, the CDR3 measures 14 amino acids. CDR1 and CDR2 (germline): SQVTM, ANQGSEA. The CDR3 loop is CSVASGASNTEALL.

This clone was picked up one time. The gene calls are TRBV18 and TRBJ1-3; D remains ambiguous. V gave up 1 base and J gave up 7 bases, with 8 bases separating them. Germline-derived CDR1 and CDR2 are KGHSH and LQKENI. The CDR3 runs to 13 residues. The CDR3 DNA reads TGTGCCAGCTCACCACTGGAAGGGAACACCATATATTTT. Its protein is CASSPLEGNTIYF.

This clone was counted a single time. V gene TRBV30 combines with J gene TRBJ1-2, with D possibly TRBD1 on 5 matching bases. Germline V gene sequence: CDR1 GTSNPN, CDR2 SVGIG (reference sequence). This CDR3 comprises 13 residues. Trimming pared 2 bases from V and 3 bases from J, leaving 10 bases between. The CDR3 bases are TGTGCCTGGAGTTTTCAGGGATACTATGGCTACACCTTC. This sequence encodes CAWSFQGYYGYTF.

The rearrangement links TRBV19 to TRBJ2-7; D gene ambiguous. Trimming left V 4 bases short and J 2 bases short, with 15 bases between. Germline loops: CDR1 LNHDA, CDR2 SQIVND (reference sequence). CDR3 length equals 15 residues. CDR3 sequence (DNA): TGTGCCAGTAGTAACTCGGCCTCGGCCCCCTACGAGCAGTACTTC. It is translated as CASSNSASAPYEQYF. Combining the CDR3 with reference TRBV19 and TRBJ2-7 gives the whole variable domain DGGITQSPKYLFRKEGQNVTLSCEQNLNHDAMYWYRQDPGQGLRLIYYSQIVNDFQKGDIAEGYSVSREKKESFPLTVTSAQKNPTAFYLCASSNSASAPYEQYFGPGTRLTVT.

The CDR3 DNA reads TGTGCCAGCAGTTCGTGGGACAGGGAGGGTGGCTACACCTTC. Protein: CASSSWDREGGYTF. The rearrangement joins TRBV27 to TRBJ1-2, with 9 bases lining up with TRBD1. CDR1 is MNHEY and CDR2 is SMNVEV in the germline V gene (reference sequence). V lost 4 bases and J lost 7; bases outside the gene matches: 7. The CDR3 extends over 14 amino acids.

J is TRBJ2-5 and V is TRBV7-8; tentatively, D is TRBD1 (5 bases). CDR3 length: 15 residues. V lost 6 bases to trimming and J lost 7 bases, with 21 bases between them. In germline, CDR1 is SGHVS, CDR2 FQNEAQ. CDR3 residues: CASRGQRGPLGTQYF. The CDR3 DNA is TGTGCCAGCAGGGGGCAGCGCGGCCCACTGGGGACCCAGTACTTC.

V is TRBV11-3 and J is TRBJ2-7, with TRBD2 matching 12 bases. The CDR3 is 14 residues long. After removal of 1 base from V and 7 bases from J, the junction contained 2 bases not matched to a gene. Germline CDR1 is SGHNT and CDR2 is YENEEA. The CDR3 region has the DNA TGTGCCAGCAGCTTAGGACTAGCGGGAGTTGAGCAGTACTTC. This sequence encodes CASSLGLAGVEQYF.

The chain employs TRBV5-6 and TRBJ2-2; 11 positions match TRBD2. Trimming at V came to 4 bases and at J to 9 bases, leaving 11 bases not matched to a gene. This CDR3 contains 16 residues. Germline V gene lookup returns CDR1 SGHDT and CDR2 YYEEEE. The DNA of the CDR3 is TGTGCCAGCAGCCTGTATAGCGGGAGGGGTACCAGGGAGCTGTTTTTT. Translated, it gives CASSLYSGRGTRELFF. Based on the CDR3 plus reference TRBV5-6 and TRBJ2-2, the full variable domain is DAGVTQSPTHLIKTRGQQVTLRCSPKSGHDTVSWYQQALGQGPQFIFQYYEEEERQRGNFPDRFSGHQFPNYSSELNVNALLLGDSALYLCASSLYSGRGTRELFFGEGSRLTVL.

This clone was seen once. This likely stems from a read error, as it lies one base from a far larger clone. The CDR3 protein is CASSLSELTGGFPNQPQHF. CDR3 bases: TGTGCCAGCAGCTTAAGTGAGCTGACAGGGGGCTTCCCCAATCAGCCCCAGCATTTT. The chain is built from TRBV7-8 and TRBJ1-5, with TRBD1 matching 10 bases. Per the germline V gene, CDR1 is SGHVS and CDR2 is FQNEAQ. Germline trimming cut 2 bases from V and 3 bases from J; bases unmatched to any gene: 13. The CDR3 runs to 19 residues.

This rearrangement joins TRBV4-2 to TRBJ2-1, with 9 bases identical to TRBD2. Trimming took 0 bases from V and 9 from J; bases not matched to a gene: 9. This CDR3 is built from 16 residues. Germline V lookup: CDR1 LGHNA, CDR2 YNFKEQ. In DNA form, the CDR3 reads TGTGCCAGCAGCCAAGATCCCCTAGCGGGACCTGCTGAGCAGTTCTTC. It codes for CASSQDPLAGPAEQFF.

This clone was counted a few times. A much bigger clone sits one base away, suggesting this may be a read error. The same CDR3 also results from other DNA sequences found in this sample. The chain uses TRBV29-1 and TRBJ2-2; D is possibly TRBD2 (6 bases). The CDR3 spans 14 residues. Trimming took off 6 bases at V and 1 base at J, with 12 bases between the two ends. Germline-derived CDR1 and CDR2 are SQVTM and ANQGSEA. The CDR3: CSVRRELNTGELFF. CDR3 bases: TGCAGCGTAAGGCGGGAACTGAACACCGGGGAGCTGTTTTTT.

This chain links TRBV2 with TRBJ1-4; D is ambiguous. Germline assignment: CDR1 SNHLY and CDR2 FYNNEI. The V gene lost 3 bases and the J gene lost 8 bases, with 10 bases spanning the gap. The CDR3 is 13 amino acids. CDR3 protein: CASSEGNGEKLFF. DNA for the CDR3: TGTGCCAGCAGTGAGGGGAACGGGGAAAAACTGTTTTTT. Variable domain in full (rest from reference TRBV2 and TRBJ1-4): EPEVTQTPSHQVTQMGQEVILRCVPISNHLYFYWYRQILGQKVEFLVSFYNNEISEKSEIFDDQFSVERPDGSNFTLKIRSTKLEDSAMYFCASSEGNGEKLFFGSGTQLSVL.

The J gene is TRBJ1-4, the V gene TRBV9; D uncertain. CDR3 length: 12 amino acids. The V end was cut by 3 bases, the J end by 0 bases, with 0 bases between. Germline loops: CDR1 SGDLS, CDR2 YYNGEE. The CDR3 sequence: CASSATNEKLFF. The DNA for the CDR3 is TGTGCCAGCAGCGCAACTAATGAAAAACTGTTTTTT. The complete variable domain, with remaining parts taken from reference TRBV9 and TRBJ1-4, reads DSGVTQTPKHLITATGQRVTLRCSPRSGDLSVYWYQQSLDQGLQFLIQYYNGEERAKGNILERFSAQQFPDLHSELNLSSLELGDSALYFCASSATNEKLFFGSGTQLSVL.

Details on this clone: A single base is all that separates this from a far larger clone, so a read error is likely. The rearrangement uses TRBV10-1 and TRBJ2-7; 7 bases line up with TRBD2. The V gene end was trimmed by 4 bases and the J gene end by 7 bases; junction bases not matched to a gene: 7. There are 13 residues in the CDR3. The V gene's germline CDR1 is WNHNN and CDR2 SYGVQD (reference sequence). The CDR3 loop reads CASSGREYPEQYF. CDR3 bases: TGCGCCAGCAGTGGGCGGGAGTACCCTGAGCAGTACTTC.

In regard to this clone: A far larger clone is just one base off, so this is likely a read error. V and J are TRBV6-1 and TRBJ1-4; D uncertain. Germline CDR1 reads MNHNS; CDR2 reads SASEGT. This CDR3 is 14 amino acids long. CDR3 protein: CASSESRNNEELFF. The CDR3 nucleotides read TGTGCCAGCAGTGAAAGCCGGAATAATGAAGAACTGTTTTTT.

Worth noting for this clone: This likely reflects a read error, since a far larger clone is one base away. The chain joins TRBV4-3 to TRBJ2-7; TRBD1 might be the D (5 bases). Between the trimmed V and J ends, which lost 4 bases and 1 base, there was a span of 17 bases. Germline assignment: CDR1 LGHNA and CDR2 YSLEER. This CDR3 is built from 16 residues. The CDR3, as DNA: TGCGCCAGCAGCCCCCGGCACCAAGACAGTTCCTACGAGCAGTACTTC. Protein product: CASSPRHQDSSYEQYF.

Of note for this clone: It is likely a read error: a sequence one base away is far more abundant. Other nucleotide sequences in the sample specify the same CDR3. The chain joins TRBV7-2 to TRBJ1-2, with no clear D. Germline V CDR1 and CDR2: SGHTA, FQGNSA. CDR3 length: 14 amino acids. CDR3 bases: TGTGCCAGCAGCCCGCCTTTAGTGAACTATGGCTACACATTC. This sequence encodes CASSPPLVNYGYTF.

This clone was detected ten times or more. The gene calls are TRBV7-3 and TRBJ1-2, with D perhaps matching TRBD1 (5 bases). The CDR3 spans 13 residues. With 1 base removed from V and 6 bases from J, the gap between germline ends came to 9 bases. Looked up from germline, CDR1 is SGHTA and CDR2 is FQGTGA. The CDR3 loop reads CASSLRGEDGYTF. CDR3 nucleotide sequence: TGTGCCAGCAGCTTAAGGGGGGAAGATGGCTACACCTTC.

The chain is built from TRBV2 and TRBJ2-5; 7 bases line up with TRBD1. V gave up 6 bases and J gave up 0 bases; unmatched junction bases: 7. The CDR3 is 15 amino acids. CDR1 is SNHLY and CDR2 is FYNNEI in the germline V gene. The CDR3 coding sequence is TGTGCCAGCAGCTTTGCCAGGGGGTACCAAGAGACCCAGTACTTC. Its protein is CASSFARGYQETQYF.

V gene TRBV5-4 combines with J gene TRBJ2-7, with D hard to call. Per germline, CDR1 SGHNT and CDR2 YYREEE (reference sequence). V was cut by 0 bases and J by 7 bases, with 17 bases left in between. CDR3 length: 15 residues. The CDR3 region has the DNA TGTGCCAGCAGCTTGGTTTCGGCGCGCTTGGGGGAGCAGTACTTC. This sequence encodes CASSLVSARLGEQYF.

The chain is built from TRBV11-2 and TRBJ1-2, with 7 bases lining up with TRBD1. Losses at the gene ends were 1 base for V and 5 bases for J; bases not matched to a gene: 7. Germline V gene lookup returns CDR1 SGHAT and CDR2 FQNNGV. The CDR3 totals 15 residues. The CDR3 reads CASSLATGERYGYTF. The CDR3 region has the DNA TGTGCCAGCAGCTTAGCTACAGGGGAGAGGTATGGCTACACCTTC.

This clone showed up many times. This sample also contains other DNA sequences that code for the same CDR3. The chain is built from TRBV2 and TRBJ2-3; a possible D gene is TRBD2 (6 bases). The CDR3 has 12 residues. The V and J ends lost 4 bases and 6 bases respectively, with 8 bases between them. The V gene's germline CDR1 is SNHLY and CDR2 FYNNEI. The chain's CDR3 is CASSALADTQYF. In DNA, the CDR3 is TGTGCCAGCAGTGCCCTAGCGGATACGCAGTATTTT.

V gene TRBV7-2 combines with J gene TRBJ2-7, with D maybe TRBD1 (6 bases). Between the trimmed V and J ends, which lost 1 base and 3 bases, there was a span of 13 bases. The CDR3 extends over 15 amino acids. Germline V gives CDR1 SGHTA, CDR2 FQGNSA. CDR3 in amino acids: CASSLGWTENYEQYF. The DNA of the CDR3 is TGTGCCAGCAGCTTAGGGTGGACAGAAAACTACGAGCAGTACTTC.

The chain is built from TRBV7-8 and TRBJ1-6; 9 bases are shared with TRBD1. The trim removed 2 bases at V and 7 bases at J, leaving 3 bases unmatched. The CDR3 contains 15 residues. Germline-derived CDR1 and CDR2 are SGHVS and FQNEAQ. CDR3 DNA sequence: TGTGCCAGCAGCTTAAGGGACAGGGTGAATTCACCCCTCCACTTT. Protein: CASSLRDRVNSPLHF.

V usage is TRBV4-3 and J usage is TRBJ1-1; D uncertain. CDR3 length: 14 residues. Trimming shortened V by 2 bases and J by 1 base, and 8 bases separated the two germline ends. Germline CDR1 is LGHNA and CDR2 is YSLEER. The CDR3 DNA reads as TGCGCCAGCAGCCAACAGACGGGGAACACTGAAGCTTTCTTT. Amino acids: CASSQQTGNTEAFF.

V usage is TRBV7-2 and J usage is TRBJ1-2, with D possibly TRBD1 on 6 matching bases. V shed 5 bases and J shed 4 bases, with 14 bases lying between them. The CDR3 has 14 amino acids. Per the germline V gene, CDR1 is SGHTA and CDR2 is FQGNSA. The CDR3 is CASSGGGWSYGYTF. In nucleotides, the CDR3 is TGTGCCAGCAGCGGAGGGGGGTGGAGCTATGGCTACACCTTC. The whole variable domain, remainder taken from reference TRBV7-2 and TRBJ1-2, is GAGVSQSPSNKVTEKGKDVELRCDPISGHTALYWYRQSLGQGLEFLIYFQGNSAPDKSGLPSDRFSAERTGGSVSTLTIQRTQQEDSAVYLCASSGGGWSYGYTFGSGTRLTVV.